Below are 29 T cell receptor beta chains sequenced from a single sample in a study of blood T cell repertoires in COVID-19. Method: immunoSEQ multiplex PCR; TCRdb's copy keeps in-frame clones and lacks some. This sample carries just under 250,000 clones, approximately 84% of them seen once, and the ten largest clones take just over 3%. Sample: peripheral blood. The receptors shown here come from a woman under 40 who had recovered from COVID-19.

This clone showed up just a few times. The chain uses TRBV4-3 and TRBJ1-2; TRBD1 is a possible D gene (6 bases). CDR1 and CDR2 (germline): LGHNA, YSLEER. The CDR3 length is 15 residues. V was shortened by 1 base and J by 7 bases, with 16 bases between the two germline ends. CDR3 in amino acids: CASSQAPGQGFGYTF. CDR3 in DNA: TGCGCCAGCAGCCAAGCCCCGGGACAAGGGTTTGGCTACACCTTC.

The CDR3 nucleotides read TGCAGCGTCCGGACAGGGGGGGGCACTGAAGCTTTCTTT. It translates to CSVRTGGGTEAFF. J is TRBJ1-1 and V is TRBV29-1; 10 positions agree with TRBD1. The CDR3 loop spans 13 amino acids. Germline-derived CDR1 and CDR2 are SQVTM and ANQGSEA. The ends lost 6 bases at V and 4 bases at J; junction bases unmatched: 5.

This chain links TRBV19 with TRBJ2-7, with TRBD1 matching 9 bases. Germline V gene lookup returns CDR1 LNHDA and CDR2 SQIVND (reference sequence). Unmatched junction bases numbered 10, after V lost 3 bases and J lost 1 base. The CDR3 totals 17 residues. The DNA for the CDR3 is TGTGCCAGTAGTATTAGAACCGGCGGGACAGGGTCCTACGAGCAGTACTTC. Its translation is CASSIRTGGTGSYEQYF.

This chain links TRBV6-5 with TRBJ2-2; TRBD1 might be the D (6 bases). The CDR3 is 14 amino acids. The ends were cut back, 6 bases at V and 0 bases at J, with 8 bases in the middle. Germline CDR1 reads MNHEY; CDR2 reads SVGAGI. CDR3 loop: CASSWTANTGELFF. The CDR3 region has the DNA TGTGCCAGCAGCTGGACAGCGAACACCGGGGAGCTGTTTTTT.

This chain links TRBV6-5 with TRBJ2-7, with 7 bases lining up with TRBD2. V was clipped by 5 bases and J by 1 base; unmatched bases: 8. The CDR3 has 15 amino acids. CDR1 MNHEY and CDR2 SVGAGI come from the germline V gene. The CDR3, as DNA: TGTGCCAGCAGTAAGGGCGGGGGACCTTCCTACGAGCAGTACTTC. Protein: CASSKGGGPSYEQYF.

The rearrangement links TRBV14 to TRBJ2-1; D gene uncertain. V lost 10 bases, J lost 3 bases, and 16 bases lay in between. This CDR3 contains 14 residues. The germline gives CDR1 SGHDN, CDR2 FVKESK. CDR3 sequence: CATSYSTNYNEQFF. For the CDR3, the DNA is TGTGCCACCTCGTACTCGACAAACTACAATGAGCAGTTCTTC. Full variable domain (missing parts from reference TRBV14 and TRBJ2-1): EAGVTQFPSHSVIEKGQTVTLRCDPISGHDNLYWYRRVMGKEIKFLLHFVKESKQDESGMPNNRFLAERTGGTYSTLKVQPAELEDSGVYFCATSYSTNYNEQFFGPGTRLTVL.

This rearrangement joins TRBV7-2 to TRBJ2-5, with TRBD2 as a possible D gene (5 bases). The V end lost 1 base, the J end lost 4 bases, and 22 bases lay between the germline ends. This CDR3 comprises 18 residues. Germline assignment: CDR1 SGHTA and CDR2 FQGNSA. CDR3 DNA sequence: TGTGCCAGCAGCTTAGGGGGTAGCGTTATCGGGTTTGGAGAGACCCAGTACTTC. This translates into CASSLGGSVIGFGETQYF.

This clone was seen only a few times. This chain connects TRBV5-4 to TRBJ1-1; tentatively, D is TRBD1 (6 bases). This CDR3 has 14 residues. The ends were cut back, 4 bases at V and 7 bases at J, with 17 bases in the middle. From germline, CDR1 is SGHNT and CDR2 YYREEE (reference sequence). The CDR3 DNA reads TGTGCCAGCAGCCCCCCCACAGGGCCTGTTGAAGCTTTCTTT. Its protein is CASSPPTGPVEAFF.

The rearrangement links TRBV15 to TRBJ2-4; a weak D match, TRBD1 (6 bases). V lost 8 bases and J 0 bases, leaving 14 bases between the germline ends. The CDR3 runs 15 residues. Germline CDR1 is LNHNV and CDR2 is YYDKDF (reference sequence). The DNA of the CDR3 is TGTGCCACCGAACTAACAGGGCAAGCCAAAAACATTCAGTACTTC. Encoded protein: CATELTGQAKNIQYF.

The gene calls are TRBV19 and TRBJ1-5; 8 nucleotides line up with TRBD1. Per germline, CDR1 LNHDA and CDR2 SQIVND (reference sequence). Trimming removed 1 base from V and 2 bases from J; junction bases left unmatched: 7. CDR3 length equals 17 residues. CDR3: CASSIARTGLGNQPQHF. CDR3 in DNA: TGTGCCAGTAGTATAGCGCGGACAGGGCTCGGCAATCAGCCCCAGCATTTT.

This clone was found once. The chain links TRBV3-1 (or the pseudogene TRBV3-2) to TRBJ2-3, with 7 nucleotides matching TRBD2. The trim removed 1 base at V and 5 bases at J, leaving 3 bases unmatched. Per germline, CDR1 LGHDT and CDR2 YNNKEL (reference sequence). The CDR3 length is 14 residues. CDR3 nucleotide sequence: TGTGCCAGCAGCCAAGGTACGGGGGGAGATACGCAGTATTTT. It is translated as CASSQGTGGDTQYF.

The CDR3 region is CASSPSISSGAEDTQYF. CDR3 bases: TGTGCCAGCAGCCCCTCGATAAGTTCGGGAGCCGAGGATACGCAGTATTTT. This rearrangement joins TRBV9 to TRBJ2-3; maybe TRBD2 (6 bases). The V gene's germline CDR1 is SGDLS and CDR2 YYNGEE. This CDR3 spans 17 amino acids. The V gene lost 4 bases and the J gene lost 6 bases, with 24 bases spanning the gap. Looking up the rest from reference TRBV9 and TRBJ2-3 gives the full variable domain: DSGVTQTPKHLITATGQRVTLRCSPRSGDLSVYWYQQSLDQGLQFLIQYYNGEERAKGNILERFSAQQFPDLHSELNLSSLELGDSALYFCASSPSISSGAEDTQYFGPGTRLTVL.

The rearrangement links TRBV6-5 to TRBJ1-1; 8 bases are shared with TRBD1. V lost 0 bases to trimming and J lost 1 base; unmatched junction nucleotides: 1. Looked up from germline, CDR1 is MNHEY and CDR2 is SVGAGI. The CDR3 has 15 residues. This CDR3 is CASSYSGTGNTEAFF. In DNA form, the CDR3 reads TGTGCCAGCAGTTACTCCGGGACAGGGAACACTGAAGCTTTCTTT.

CDR3: CASRRGEIDNEQFF. In DNA form, the CDR3 reads TGTGCCAGCAGACGGGGGGAGATCGACAATGAGCAGTTCTTC. This chain connects TRBV2 to TRBJ2-1; 7 bases agree with TRBD2. CDR1 is SNHLY, CDR2 FYNNEI, per germline. The CDR3 has 14 residues. V lost 6 bases and J lost 5; bases outside the gene matches: 7. Complete variable domain (other parts from reference TRBV2 and TRBJ2-1): EPEVTQTPSHQVTQMGQEVILRCVPISNHLYFYWYRQILGQKVEFLVSFYNNEISEKSEIFDDQFSVERPDGSNFTLKIRSTKLEDSAMYFCASRRGEIDNEQFFGPGTRLTVL.

The table lists this clone with a few counts. The chain employs TRBV5-4 and TRBJ2-7, with D hard to call. The CDR3 length is 12 residues. Germline V gives CDR1 SGHNT, CDR2 YYREEE (reference sequence). V lost 0 bases and J 5 bases, leaving 6 bases between the germline ends. The CDR3 nucleotides read TGTGCCAGCAGCTTGGTGGCAGACGAGCAGTACTTC. It yields the protein CASSLVADEQYF.

CDR3 nucleotides: TGTGCCAGCAGCTTAGTAAAAAGTGGGCTAGCGGATAAAGAGACCCAGTACTTC. This sequence encodes CASSLVKSGLADKETQYF. This sequence joins TRBV7-2 and TRBJ2-5; TRBD2 aligns across 7 bases. The CDR3 spans 18 residues. Germline V gene data show CDR1 as SGHTA and CDR2 as FQGNSA. Losses at the gene ends were 1 base for V and 3 bases for J; bases not matched to a gene: 14.

The V and J genes are TRBV6-1 and TRBJ1-1; tentative D call: TRBD1 (5 bases). Trimming stripped 2 bases from V and 3 bases from J, with 13 bases between. The CDR3 totals 15 residues. Germline lookup yields CDR1 MNHNS and CDR2 SASEGT. The CDR3 nucleotides read TGTGCCAGCAGTGAAAAGGGGTATCGGGACACTGAAGCTTTCTTT. Amino acid sequence: CASSEKGYRDTEAFF.

The gene calls are TRBV29-1 and TRBJ1-1, with D maybe TRBD1 (6 bases). This CDR3 comprises 13 residues. Germline values: CDR1 SQVTM, CDR2 ANQGSEA. Trimming left V 4 bases short and J 5 bases short, with 14 bases between. DNA of the CDR3: TGCAGCGTTGTGGGGCAGGGGCAAACTGAAGCTTTCTTT. Residues: CSVVGQGQTEAFF.

The chain recombines TRBV2 with TRBJ2-7; 8 nucleotides match TRBD1. The germline CDR1 and CDR2 sequences are SNHLY and FYNNEI. This CDR3 has 11 residues. The V and J ends lost 8 bases and 6 bases, in that order; junction bases with no gene match: 3. As DNA, the CDR3 is TGTGCCAGCTACGGACAGGGCGAGCAGTACTTC. It encodes CASYGQGEQYF.

The CDR3 loop is CASSWGQSRDYEQYF. Here the CDR3 DNA reads TGCGCCAGCAGCTGGGGACAGTCACGGGACTACGAGCAGTACTTC. This chain connects TRBV5-1 to TRBJ2-7; 7 nucleotides match TRBD1. Unmatched junction bases numbered 9, after V lost 3 bases and J lost 3 bases. Germline V lookup: CDR1 SGHRS, CDR2 YFSETQ. The CDR3 has 15 amino acids.

The V gene is TRBV4-1, the J gene TRBJ2-7, with D perhaps TRBD2 (6 bases). Trimming left V 6 bases short and J 2 bases short, with 20 bases between. Germline values: CDR1 MGHRA, CDR2 YSYEKL. CDR3 length: 16 residues. The CDR3 region is CASSPKSGTAPYEQYF. CDR3 sequence (DNA): TGCGCCAGCAGTCCAAAGTCCGGGACTGCACCCTACGAGCAGTACTTC.

To note about this clone: Distinct nucleotide sequences in the sample also encode this CDR3. The chain uses TRBV4-3 and TRBJ2-2; 7 bases map to TRBD1. The junction had 6 bases not matched to a gene; V was cut back by 3 bases and J by 5 bases. CDR3 length: 15 amino acids. CDR1 LGHNA and CDR2 YSLEER come from the germline V gene. CDR3 residues: CASSQGTGVTGELFF. CDR3 bases: TGCGCCAGCAGCCAGGGCACAGGGGTGACCGGGGAGCTGTTTTTT.

This clone came up once. V and J are TRBV7-9 and TRBJ2-7; a possible D gene is TRBD2 (5 bases). Looked up from germline, CDR1 is SEHNR and CDR2 is FQNEAQ (reference sequence). CDR3 length equals 14 residues. V lost 2 bases and J 5 bases, leaving 13 bases between the germline ends. In DNA, the CDR3 is TGTGCCAGCAGCTTACGGGGTAATGTGAACGAGCAGTACTTC. Its translation: CASSLRGNVNEQYF.

The sample holds one count of this clone. V usage is TRBV7-2 and J usage is TRBJ2-1; D is unresolved. The CDR3 has 16 amino acids. V was trimmed by 1 base and J by 2 bases, leaving 12 bases between them. Germline V gene sequence: CDR1 SGHTA, CDR2 FQGNSA. The CDR3: CASSLVSGGAYNEQFF. In DNA form, the CDR3 reads TGTGCCAGCAGCTTAGTCTCAGGTGGCGCCTACAATGAGCAGTTCTTC.

This clone was observed a handful of times. The rearrangement uses TRBV25-1 and TRBJ2-1; 8 nucleotides line up with TRBD2. Unmatched junction bases numbered 12, after V lost 8 bases and J lost 6 bases. Germline V gives CDR1 MGHDK, CDR2 SYGVNS. This CDR3 is built from 15 residues. In DNA, the CDR3 is TGTGCCAGCTGGGGCTTTTCGGGGGGGCTCAATGAGCAGTTCTTC. Residues: CASWGFSGGLNEQFF. The full variable domain, its missing parts supplied by reference TRBV25-1 and TRBJ2-1, is EADIYQTPRYLVIGTGKKITLECSQTMGHDKMYWYQQDPGMELHLIHYSYGVNSTEKGDLSSESTVSRIRTEHFPLTLESARPSHTSQYLCASWGFSGGLNEQFFGPGTRLTVL.

This clone was detected only once. The chain has TRBV6-4 and TRBJ2-1; the D gene is possibly TRBD1 (6 bases). V dropped 1 base and J dropped 7 bases, with 8 bases sitting between them. The CDR3 consists of 13 residues. Germline-derived CDR1 and CDR2 are MRHNA and SNTAGT. The CDR3 loop is CASSDFQGNEQFF. Written as DNA, the CDR3 is TGTGCCAGCAGTGACTTCCAGGGGAATGAGCAGTTCTTC.

V usage is TRBV14 and J usage is TRBJ1-2; 8 bases match TRBD1. CDR3 size: 14 residues. V lost 6 bases to trimming and J lost 6 bases; unmatched junction nucleotides: 9. Germline V lookup: CDR1 SGHDN, CDR2 FVKESK. CDR3 DNA: TGTGCCAGCAGACCCGGACAGGGCCAGGATGGCTACACCTTC. Its translation is CASRPGQGQDGYTF.

A few counts support this clone. The rearrangement uses TRBV20-1 and TRBJ2-5, with D possibly matching TRBD1 (5 bases). Germline V gene sequence: CDR1 DFQATT, CDR2 SNEGSKA (reference sequence). This CDR3 has 11 amino acids. The V end lost 6 bases, the J end lost 3 bases, and 8 bases lay between the germline ends. CDR3 in DNA: TGCAGTGCCGTCAGGGAAGAGACCCAGTACTTC. It encodes CSAVREETQYF.

This rearrangement joins TRBV3-1 (or the pseudogene TRBV3-2) to TRBJ2-1, with 11 bases fitting TRBD2. The V and J ends lost 6 bases and 2 bases, in that order; junction bases with no gene match: 9. The germline V gene has CDR1 LGHDT and CDR2 YNNKEL (reference sequence). This CDR3 has 17 residues. CDR3 in DNA: TGTGCCAGCAGTCTTGGGACTAGCGGAGTACCCTACAATGAGCAGTTCTTC. This translates into CASSLGTSGVPYNEQFF.